This T cell receptor beta chain stems from a study of control samples from healthy donors and cancer patients. Assay used: immunoSEQ multiplex PCR; TCRdb lists only in-frame clones, some missing. The sample lists roughly 130,000 clones, approximately 94% occurring once. The CDR3 totals 14 residues. The ends were cut back, 2 bases at V and 4 bases at J, with 9 bases in the middle. Germline lookup yields CDR1 MNHEY and CDR2 SVGAGI. The sample was blood. This receptor was obtained from a man aged 25 to 40 in good health. The V gene is TRBV6-5, the J gene TRBJ1-5; tentatively, D is TRBD1 (6 bases). The CDR3 DNA reads TGTGCCAGCAGTTACAGGGGGGGAAATCAGCCCCAGCATTTT. This sequence encodes CASSYRGGNQPQHF.